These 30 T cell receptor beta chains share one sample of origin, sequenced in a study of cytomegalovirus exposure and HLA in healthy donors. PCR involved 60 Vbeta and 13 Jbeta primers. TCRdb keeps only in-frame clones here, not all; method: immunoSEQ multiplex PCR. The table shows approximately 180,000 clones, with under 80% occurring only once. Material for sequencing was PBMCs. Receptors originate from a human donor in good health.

In nucleotides, the CDR3 is TGTGCCAGCTCCTTAGGCGGTTTTCGACAGGTTCAAGAGACCCAGTACTTC. This sequence encodes CASSLGGFRQVQETQYF. V gene TRBV27 combines with J gene TRBJ2-5; D possibly corresponds to TRBD1 (6 bases). Trimming pared 8 bases from V and 2 bases from J, leaving 24 bases between. The CDR3 length is 17 residues. Germline V gene data show CDR1 as MNHEY and CDR2 as SMNVEV (reference sequence).

Here the CDR3 DNA reads TGCAGCGTTGGACGGGATGGAGGGACCCAGTACTTC. Its translation: CSVGRDGGTQYF. V gene TRBV29-1 combines with J gene TRBJ2-5, with D maybe TRBD2 (5 bases). Germline V CDR1 and CDR2: SQVTM, ANQGSEA. The CDR3 loop spans 12 amino acids. V shed 4 bases and J shed 7 bases, with 13 bases lying between them.

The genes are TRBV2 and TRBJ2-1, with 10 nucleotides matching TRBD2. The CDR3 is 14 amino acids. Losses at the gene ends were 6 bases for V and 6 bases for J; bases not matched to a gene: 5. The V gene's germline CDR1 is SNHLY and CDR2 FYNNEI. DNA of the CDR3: TGTGCCAGCAGGAGCGGGGGGGCCCTCAATGAGCAGTTCTTC. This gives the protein CASRSGGALNEQFF.

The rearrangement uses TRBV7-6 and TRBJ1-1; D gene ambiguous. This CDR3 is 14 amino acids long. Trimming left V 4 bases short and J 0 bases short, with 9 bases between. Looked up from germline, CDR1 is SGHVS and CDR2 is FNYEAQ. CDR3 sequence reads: CASSSAGMNTEAFF. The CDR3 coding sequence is TGTGCCAGCAGCTCGGCAGGAATGAACACTGAAGCTTTCTTT. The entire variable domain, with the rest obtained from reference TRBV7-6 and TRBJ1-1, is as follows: GAGVSQSPRYKVTKRGQDVALRCDPISGHVSLYWYRQALGQGPEFLTYFNYEAQQDKSGLPNDRFSAERPEGSISTLTIQRTEQRDSAMYRCASSSAGMNTEAFFGQGTRLTVV.

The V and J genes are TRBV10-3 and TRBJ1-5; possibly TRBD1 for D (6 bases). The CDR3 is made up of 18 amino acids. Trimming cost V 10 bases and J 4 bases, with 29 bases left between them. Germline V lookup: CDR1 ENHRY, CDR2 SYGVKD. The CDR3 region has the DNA TGTGCCACCGCGAAACTAAATCCCAGACAGGCCCTAAATCAGCCCCAGCATTTT. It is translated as CATAKLNPRQALNQPQHF.

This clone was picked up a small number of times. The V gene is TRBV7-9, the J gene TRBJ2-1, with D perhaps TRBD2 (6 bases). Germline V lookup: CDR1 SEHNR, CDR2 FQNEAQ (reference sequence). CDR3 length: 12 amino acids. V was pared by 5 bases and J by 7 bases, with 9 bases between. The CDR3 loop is CASSPAGNEQFF. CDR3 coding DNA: TGTGCCAGCAGCCCTGCGGGGAATGAGCAGTTCTTC.

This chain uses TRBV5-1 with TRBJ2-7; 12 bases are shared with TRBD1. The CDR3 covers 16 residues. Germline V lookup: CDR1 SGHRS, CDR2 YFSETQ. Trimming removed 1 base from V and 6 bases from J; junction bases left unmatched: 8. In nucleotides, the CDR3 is TGCGCCAGCAGCTTGAATCCGGGACAGGGGGCCTGCGAGCAGTACTTC. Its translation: CASSLNPGQGACEQYF.

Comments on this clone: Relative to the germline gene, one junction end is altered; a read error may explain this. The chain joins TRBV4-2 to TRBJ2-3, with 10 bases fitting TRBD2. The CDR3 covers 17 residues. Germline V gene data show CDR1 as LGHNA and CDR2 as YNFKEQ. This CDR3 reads CVSSQGPASGGGDTQYF. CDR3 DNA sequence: TGTGTCAGCAGCCAAGGCCCAGCTAGCGGGGGCGGAGATACGCAGTATTTT.

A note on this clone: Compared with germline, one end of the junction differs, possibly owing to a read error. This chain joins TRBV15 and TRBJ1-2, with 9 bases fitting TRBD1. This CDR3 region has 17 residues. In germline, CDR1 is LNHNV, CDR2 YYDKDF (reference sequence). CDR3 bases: TGTGCCGCCAGCAGTGACGACAGGGGGGGAATCAACTATGGCTACACCTTC. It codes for CAASSDDRGGINYGYTF.

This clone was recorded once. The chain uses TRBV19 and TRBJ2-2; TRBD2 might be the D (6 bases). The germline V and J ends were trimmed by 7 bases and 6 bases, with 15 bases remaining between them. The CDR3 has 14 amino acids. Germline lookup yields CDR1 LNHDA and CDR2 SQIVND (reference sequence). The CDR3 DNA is TGTGCCAGTATTTCTGGAGGGTCGGCCGGGGAGCTGTTTTTT. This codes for CASISGGSAGELFF.

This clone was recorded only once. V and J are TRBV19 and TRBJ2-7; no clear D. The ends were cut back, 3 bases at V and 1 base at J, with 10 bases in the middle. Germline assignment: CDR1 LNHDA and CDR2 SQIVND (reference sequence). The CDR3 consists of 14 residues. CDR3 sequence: CASSIDHSSYEQYF. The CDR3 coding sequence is TGTGCCAGTAGTATTGACCACAGTTCCTACGAGCAGTACTTC.

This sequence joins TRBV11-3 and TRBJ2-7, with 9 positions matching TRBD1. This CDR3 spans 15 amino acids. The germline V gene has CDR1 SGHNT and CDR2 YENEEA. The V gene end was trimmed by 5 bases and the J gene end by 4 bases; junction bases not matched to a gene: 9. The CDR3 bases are TGTGCCAGCAGCCCTTCCGGGACAGGGATTTACGAGCAGTACTTC. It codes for CASSPSGTGIYEQYF.

This chain's CDR3 is CASSGRKPGHSRYEQYF. In DNA form, the CDR3 reads TGTGCCAGCAGTGGGCGGAAACCGGGACATAGCCGCTACGAGCAGTACTTC. The V and J genes are TRBV6-1 and TRBJ2-7, with a weak D call TRBD1 (6 bases). The V end lost 4 bases, the J end lost 3 bases, and 22 bases lay between the germline ends. Germline lookup yields CDR1 MNHNS and CDR2 SASEGT. This CDR3 is 17 amino acids long.

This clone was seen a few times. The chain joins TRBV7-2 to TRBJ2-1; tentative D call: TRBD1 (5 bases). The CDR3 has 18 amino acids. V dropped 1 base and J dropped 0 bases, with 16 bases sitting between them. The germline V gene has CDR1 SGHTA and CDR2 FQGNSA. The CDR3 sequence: CASSLVGPYLSSYNEQFF. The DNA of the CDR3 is TGTGCCAGCAGCTTAGTGGGGCCTTACTTAAGCTCCTACAATGAGCAGTTCTTC.

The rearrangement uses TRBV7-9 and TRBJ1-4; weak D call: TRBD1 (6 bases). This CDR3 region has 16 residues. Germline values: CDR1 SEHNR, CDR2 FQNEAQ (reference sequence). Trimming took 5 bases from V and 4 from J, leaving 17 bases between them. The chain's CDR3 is CASSGRDTRSNEKLFF. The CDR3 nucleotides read TGTGCCAGCAGCGGAAGGGACACCCGAAGTAATGAAAAACTGTTTTTT.

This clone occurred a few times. The CDR3 loop is CASTPYGQGQYEQYF. The CDR3 region has the DNA TGTGCCAGCACCCCCTACGGACAAGGGCAATACGAGCAGTACTTC. The chain links TRBV5-6 to TRBJ2-7; tentatively, D is TRBD1 (5 bases). Germline values: CDR1 SGHDT, CDR2 YYEEEE. Trimming shortened V by 6 bases and J by 4 bases, and 20 bases separated the two germline ends. The CDR3 length is 15 residues.

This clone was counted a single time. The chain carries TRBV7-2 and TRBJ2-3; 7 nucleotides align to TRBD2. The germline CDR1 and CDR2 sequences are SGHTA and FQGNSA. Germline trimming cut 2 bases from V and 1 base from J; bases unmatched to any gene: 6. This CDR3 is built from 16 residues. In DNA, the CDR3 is TGTGCCAGCAGCTTAAGGGGTCTAGCGGGCACAGATACGCAGTATTTT. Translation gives CASSLRGLAGTDTQYF. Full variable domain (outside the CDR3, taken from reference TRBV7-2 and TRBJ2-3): GAGVSQSPSNKVTEKGKDVELRCDPISGHTALYWYRQSLGQGLEFLIYFQGNSAPDKSGLPSDRFSAERTGGSVSTLTIQRTQQEDSAVYLCASSLRGLAGTDTQYFGPGTRLTVL.

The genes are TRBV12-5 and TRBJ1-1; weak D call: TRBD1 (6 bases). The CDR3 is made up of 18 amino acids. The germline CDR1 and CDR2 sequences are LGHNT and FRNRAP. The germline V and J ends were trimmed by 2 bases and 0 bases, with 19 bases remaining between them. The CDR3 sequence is CASGLIRAGVGMNTEAFF. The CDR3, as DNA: TGTGCTAGTGGTTTGATCCGGGCAGGGGTAGGAATGAACACTGAAGCTTTCTTT. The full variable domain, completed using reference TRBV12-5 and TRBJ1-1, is DARVTQTPRHKVTEMGQEVTMRCQPILGHNTVFWYRQTMMQGLELLAYFRNRAPLDDSGMPKDRFSAEMPDATLATLKIQPSEPRDSAVYFCASGLIRAGVGMNTEAFFGQGTRLTVV.

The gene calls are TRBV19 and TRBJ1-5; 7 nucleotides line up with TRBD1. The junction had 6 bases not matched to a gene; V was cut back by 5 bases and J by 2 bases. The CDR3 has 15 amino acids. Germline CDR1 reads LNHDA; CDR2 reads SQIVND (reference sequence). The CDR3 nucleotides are TGTGCCAGTAGTGATCAGGGGGGCGGCAATCAGCCCCAGCATTTT. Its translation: CASSDQGGGNQPQHF.

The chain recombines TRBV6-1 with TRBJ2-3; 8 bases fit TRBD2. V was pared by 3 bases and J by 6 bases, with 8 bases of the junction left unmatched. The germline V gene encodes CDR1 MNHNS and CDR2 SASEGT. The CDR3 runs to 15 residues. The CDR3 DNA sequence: TGTGCCAGCAGTGATCGCGGGGGGTTCATCGATACGCAGTATTTT. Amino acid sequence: CASSDRGGFIDTQYF.

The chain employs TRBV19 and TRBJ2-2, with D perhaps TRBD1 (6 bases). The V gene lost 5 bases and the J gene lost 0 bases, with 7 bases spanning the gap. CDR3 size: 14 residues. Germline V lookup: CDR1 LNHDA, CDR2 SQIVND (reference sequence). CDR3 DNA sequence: TGTGCCAGTAGTTGGGGGCCGAACACCGGGGAGCTGTTTTTT. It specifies CASSWGPNTGELFF.

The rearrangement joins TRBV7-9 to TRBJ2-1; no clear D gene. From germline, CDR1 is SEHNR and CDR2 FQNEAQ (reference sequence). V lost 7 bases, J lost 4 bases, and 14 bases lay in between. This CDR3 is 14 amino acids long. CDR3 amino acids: CASMPPGLYNEQFF. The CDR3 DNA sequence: TGTGCCAGCATGCCCCCCGGGTTGTACAATGAGCAGTTCTTC.

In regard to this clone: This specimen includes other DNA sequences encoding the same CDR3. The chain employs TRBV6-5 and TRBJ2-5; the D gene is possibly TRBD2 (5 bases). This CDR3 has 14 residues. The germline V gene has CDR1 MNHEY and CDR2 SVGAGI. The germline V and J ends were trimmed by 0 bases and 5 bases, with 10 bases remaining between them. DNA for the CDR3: TGTGCCAGCAGTTACTCGTCCAGAGGGGAGACCCAGTACTTC. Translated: CASSYSSRGETQYF.

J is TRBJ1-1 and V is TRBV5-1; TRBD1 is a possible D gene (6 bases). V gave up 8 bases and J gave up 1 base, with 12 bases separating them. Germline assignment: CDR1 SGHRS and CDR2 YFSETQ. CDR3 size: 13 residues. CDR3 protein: CASSTGPNTEAFF. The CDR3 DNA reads TGCGCCAGTTCTACAGGGCCGAACACTGAAGCTTTCTTT.

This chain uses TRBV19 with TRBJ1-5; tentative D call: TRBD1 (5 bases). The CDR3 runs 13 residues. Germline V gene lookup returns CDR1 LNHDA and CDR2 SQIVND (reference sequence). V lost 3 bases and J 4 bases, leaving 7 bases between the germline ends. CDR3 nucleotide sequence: TGTGCCAGTAGTATGGGGGGGAATCAGCCCCAGCATTTT. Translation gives CASSMGGNQPQHF.

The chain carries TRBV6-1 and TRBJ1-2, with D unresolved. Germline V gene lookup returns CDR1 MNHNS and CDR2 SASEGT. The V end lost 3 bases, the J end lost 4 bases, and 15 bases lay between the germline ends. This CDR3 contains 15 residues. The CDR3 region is CASSDPTRHPYGYTF. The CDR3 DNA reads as TGTGCCAGCAGTGACCCCACCCGACACCCCTATGGCTACACCTTC.

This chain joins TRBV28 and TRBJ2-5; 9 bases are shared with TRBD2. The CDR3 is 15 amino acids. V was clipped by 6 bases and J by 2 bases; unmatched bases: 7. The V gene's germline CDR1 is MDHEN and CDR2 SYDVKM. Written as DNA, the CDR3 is TGTGCCAGCAGGCATGGCGGGGGGGCACAAGAGACCCAGTACTTC. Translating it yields CASRHGGGAQETQYF.

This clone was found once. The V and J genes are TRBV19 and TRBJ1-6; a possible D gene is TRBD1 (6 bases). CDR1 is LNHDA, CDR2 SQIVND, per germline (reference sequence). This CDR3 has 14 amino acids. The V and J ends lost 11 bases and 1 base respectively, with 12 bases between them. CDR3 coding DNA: TGTGCCGGATCACAGGGTTCCTATAATTCACCCCTCCACTTT. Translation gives CAGSQGSYNSPLHF.

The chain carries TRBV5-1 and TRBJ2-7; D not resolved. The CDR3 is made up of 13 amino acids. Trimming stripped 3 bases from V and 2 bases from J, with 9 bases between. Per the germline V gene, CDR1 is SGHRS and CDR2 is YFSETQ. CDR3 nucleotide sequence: TGCGCCAGCAGCTCTGACGGAGCCTACGAGCAGTACTTC. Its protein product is CASSSDGAYEQYF.

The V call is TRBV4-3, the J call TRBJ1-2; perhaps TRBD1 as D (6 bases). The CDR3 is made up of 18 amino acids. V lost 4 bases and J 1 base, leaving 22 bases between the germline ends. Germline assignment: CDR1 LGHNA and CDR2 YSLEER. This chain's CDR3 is CASSPQSGAGEVNYGYTF. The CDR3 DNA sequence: TGCGCCAGCAGCCCCCAAAGTGGGGCAGGGGAAGTTAACTATGGCTACACCTTC.